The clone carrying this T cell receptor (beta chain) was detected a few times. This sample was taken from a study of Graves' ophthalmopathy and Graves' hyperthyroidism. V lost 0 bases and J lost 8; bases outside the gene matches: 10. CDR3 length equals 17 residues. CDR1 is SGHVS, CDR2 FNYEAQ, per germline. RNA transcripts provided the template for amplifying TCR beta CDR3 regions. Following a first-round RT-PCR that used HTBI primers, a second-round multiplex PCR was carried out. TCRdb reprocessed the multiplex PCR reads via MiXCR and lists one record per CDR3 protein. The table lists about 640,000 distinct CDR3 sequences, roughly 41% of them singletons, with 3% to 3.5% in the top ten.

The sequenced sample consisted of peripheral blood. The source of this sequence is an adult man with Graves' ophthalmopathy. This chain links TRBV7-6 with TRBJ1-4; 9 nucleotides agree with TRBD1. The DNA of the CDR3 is TGTGCCAGCAGCTTAGCGCAGGGGACAGGGATATTGGAAAAACTGTTTTTT. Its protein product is CASSLAQGTGILEKLFF.